This record looks at one T cell receptor beta chain sequence and its context. What it recognizes is unknown. These data come from a study of OX40 agonist ivuxolimab in advanced cancers. Overall study: Patients were dosed with the agonistic anti-OX40 (CD134) antibody ivuxolimab.

Assay used: immunoSEQ multiplex PCR; TCRdb lists only in-frame clones, some missing. The table has around 18,000 clones, 90% seen once. Unmatched junction bases numbered 11, after V lost 7 bases and J lost 6 bases. Germline CDR1 SGHNT, CDR2 YENEEA. The CDR3 loop spans 15 amino acids. Study-level points and caveats: Low levels of normalized T-cell clonal expansion also appeared in some nonresponders.

This sequence was found in an adult with an advanced solid tumor such as melanoma, head and neck, liver or kidney cancer. This rearrangement joins TRBV11-3 to TRBJ2-3; 9 bases map to TRBD2. Source: CD4+ or CD8+ T cells sorted from blood, taken in a trial of the OX40 agonist ivuxolimab. The CDR3 coding sequence is TGTGCCAGCACCCTTTCTAGCGGGATTCATGATACGCAGTATTTT. It encodes CASTLSSGIHDTQYF.